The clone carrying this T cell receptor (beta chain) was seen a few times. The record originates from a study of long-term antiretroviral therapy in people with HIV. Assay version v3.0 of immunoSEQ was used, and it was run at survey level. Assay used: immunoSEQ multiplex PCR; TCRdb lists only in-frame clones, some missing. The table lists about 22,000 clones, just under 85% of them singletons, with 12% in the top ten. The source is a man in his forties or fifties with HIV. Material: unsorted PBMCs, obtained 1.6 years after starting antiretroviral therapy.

CDR3 nucleotides: TGTGCCAGCAGCGGAACACGGATTTACGAGCAGTACTTC. Translating it yields CASSGTRIYEQYF. The chain carries TRBV6-1 and TRBJ2-7; D not resolved. From germline, CDR1 is MNHNS and CDR2 SASEGT. The V end was cut by 6 bases, the J end by 4 bases, with 13 bases between. The CDR3 loop spans 13 amino acids.